These T cell receptor beta chains were read from a single sample in a study of T cell repertoires in cytomegalovirus infection. TCRdb fed the reads into MiXCR, producing one record per CDR3 protein. Among roughly 320,000 distinct CDR3 sequences listed, about 8.8% were seen once. The source material was PBMCs. Receptors originate from a human donor in good health (CMV status not recorded). Some clones in this sample may be carry-over from other donors' samples. Both conserved end residues are part of each CDR3. The order of the fields is V gene, D gene, J gene, clone size, CDR3 protein, CDR3 DNA. D genes are given only for firm matches. The listing skips clone size in some rows; elsewhere it reads once, few, many or a size class.

v_gene: TRBV5-5; d_gene: -; j_gene: TRBJ2-3; abundance: -; CDR3aa: CASSLDRLRTDTQYF; CDR3nt: TGTGCCAGCAGCTTAGACAGGTTAAGGACAGATACGCAGTATTTT
v_gene: TRBV3-1; d_gene: TRBD1; j_gene: TRBJ2-3; abundance: few; CDR3aa: CASSQDHRTGRTDTQYF; CDR3nt: TGTGCCAGCAGCCAAGATCACAGGACAGGGAGGACAGATACGCAGTATTTT
v_gene: TRBV5-6; d_gene: TRBD1; j_gene: TRBJ1-5; abundance: many; CDR3aa: CASSFRGGYGNQPQHF; CDR3nt: TGTGCCAGCAGCTTCCGAGGGGGCTACGGCAATCAGCCCCAGCATTTT
v_gene: TRBV7-2; d_gene: -; j_gene: TRBJ2-1; abundance: many; CDR3aa: CASRPDSHPYNEQFF; CDR3nt: TGTGCCAGCAGACCTGACAGCCACCCTTACAATGAGCAGTTCTTC
v_gene: TRBV7-2; d_gene: -; j_gene: TRBJ2-3; abundance: many; CDR3aa: CASSSRVVDTQYF; CDR3nt: TGTGCCAGCAGCTCGCGGGTGGTGGATACGCAGTATTTT
v_gene: TRBV7-3; d_gene: TRBD1; j_gene: TRBJ1-2; abundance: many; CDR3aa: CASSASRPGQAMSYTF; CDR3nt: TGTGCCAGCAGCGCAAGTCGCCCGGGACAGGCCATGAGCTACACCTTC
v_gene: TRBV7-2; d_gene: TRBD2; j_gene: TRBJ2-1; abundance: many; CDR3aa: CASSSIGTSRGEQFF; CDR3nt: TGTGCCAGCAGCTCGATAGGGACTAGCCGAGGGGAGCAGTTCTTC
v_gene: TRBV10-3; d_gene: -; j_gene: TRBJ1-1; abundance: -; CDR3aa: CAISEGGGNTEAFF; CDR3nt: TGTGCCATCAGTGAGGGGGGGGGGAACACTGAAGCTTTCTTT
v_gene: TRBV28; d_gene: -; j_gene: TRBJ2-3; abundance: -; CDR3aa: CASSLPRGSTDTQYF; CDR3nt: TGTGCCAGCAGTTTACCCCGAGGTAGCACAGATACGCAGTATTTT
v_gene: TRBV19; d_gene: TRBD1; j_gene: TRBJ2-2; abundance: many; CDR3aa: CASSIDTRGRWTGELFF; CDR3nt: TGTGCCAGTAGTATAGACACCAGGGGGAGATGGACCGGGGAGCTGTTTTTT
v_gene: TRBV11-1; d_gene: -; j_gene: TRBJ2-3; abundance: many; CDR3aa: CASSLERFNTDTQYF; CDR3nt: TGTGCCAGCAGCTTAGAACGATTCAACACAGATACGCAGTATTTT
v_gene: TRBV12-3/TRBV12-4; d_gene: TRBD2; j_gene: TRBJ2-1; abundance: few; CDR3aa: CASSTSGGADEQFF; CDR3nt: TGTGCCAGCAGTACTAGCGGGGGGGCCGATGAGCAGTTCTTC
v_gene: TRBV19; d_gene: -; j_gene: TRBJ2-2; abundance: -; CDR3aa: CASSIGQVSGELFF; CDR3nt: TGTGCCAGTAGTATAGGACAGGTGTCCGGGGAGCTGTTTTTT
v_gene: TRBV6-2/TRBV6-3; d_gene: -; j_gene: TRBJ2-1; abundance: few; CDR3aa: CASSLSGNSYNEQFF; CDR3nt: TGTGCCAGCAGTTTGTCCGGTAACTCCTACAATGAGCAGTTCTTC
v_gene: TRBV6-2/TRBV6-3; d_gene: -; j_gene: TRBJ2-7; abundance: many; CDR3aa: CASSSVWAYEQYF; CDR3nt: TGTGCCAGCAGTTCAGTTTGGGCCTACGAGCAGTACTTC
v_gene: TRBV18; d_gene: TRBD1; j_gene: TRBJ1-4; abundance: few; CDR3aa: CASSPGTGVFNEKLFF; CDR3nt: TGTGCCAGCTCACCAGGGACAGGGGTCTTCAATGAAAAACTGTTTTTT
v_gene: TRBV7-9; d_gene: -; j_gene: TRBJ2-6; abundance: many; CDR3aa: CASSGEQALRWANVLTF; CDR3nt: TGTGCCAGCAGCGGTGAACAGGCTCTTCGCTGGGCCAACGTCCTGACTTTC
v_gene: TRBV7-9; d_gene: -; j_gene: TRBJ1-1; abundance: many; CDR3aa: CASSLGVGVNTEAFF; CDR3nt: TGTGCCAGCAGCTTAGGTGTAGGGGTAAACACTGAAGCTTTCTTT
v_gene: TRBV7-2; d_gene: TRBD2; j_gene: TRBJ2-7; abundance: many; CDR3aa: CASSLTQRGSYEQYF; CDR3nt: TGTGCCAGCAGCTTAACACAGCGGGGATCCTACGAGCAGTACTTC
v_gene: TRBV20-1; d_gene: -; j_gene: TRBJ1-1; abundance: many; CDR3aa: CSARDRAQYEAFF; CDR3nt: TGCAGTGCTAGAGATCGGGCACAATATGAAGCTTTCTTT
v_gene: TRBV11-1; d_gene: TRBD2; j_gene: TRBJ2-1; abundance: many; CDR3aa: CASSLVAGRNEQFF; CDR3nt: TGTGCCAGCAGCTTAGTAGCGGGAAGAAATGAGCAGTTCTTC
v_gene: TRBV7-2; d_gene: TRBD1; j_gene: TRBJ2-6; abundance: many; CDR3aa: CASSRDRDRRGANVLTF; CDR3nt: TGTGCCAGCAGCCGGGACAGGGACCGACGCGGGGCCAACGTCCTGACTTTC
v_gene: TRBV28; d_gene: -; j_gene: TRBJ2-1; abundance: many; CDR3aa: CASSLILDEQFF; CDR3nt: TGTGCCAGCAGTTTAATCTTGGATGAGCAGTTCTTC
v_gene: TRBV20-1; d_gene: -; j_gene: TRBJ1-2; abundance: few; CDR3aa: CSANDPRGANYGYTF; CDR3nt: TGCAGTGCTAACGACCCCCGAGGGGCTAACTATGGCTACACCTTC
v_gene: TRBV5-1; d_gene: -; j_gene: TRBJ1-1; abundance: -; CDR3aa: CASSPSGGGTEAFF; CDR3nt: TGCGCCAGCAGCCCATCGGGAGGAGGCACTGAAGCTTTCTTT
v_gene: TRBV20-1; d_gene: -; j_gene: TRBJ2-3; abundance: -; CDR3aa: CSARFTGPTDTQYF; CDR3nt: TGCAGTGCTAGATTTACGGGACCCACAGATACGCAGTATTTT
v_gene: TRBV5-5; d_gene: -; j_gene: TRBJ2-4; abundance: many; CDR3aa: CASSALSAGGLAKNIQYF; CDR3nt: TGTGCCAGCAGCGCCCTCTCGGCCGGGGGGCTGGCCAAAAACATTCAGTACTTC
v_gene: TRBV12-3/TRBV12-4; d_gene: -; j_gene: TRBJ2-1; abundance: many; CDR3aa: CASSLGSRQFF; CDR3nt: TGTGCCAGCAGTTTAGGGTCCCGGCAGTTCTTC
v_gene: TRBV6-5; d_gene: -; j_gene: TRBJ2-1; abundance: -; CDR3aa: CASSYRAEHNEQFF; CDR3nt: TGTGCCAGCAGTTACCGCGCGGAGCACAATGAGCAGTTCTTC
v_gene: TRBV12-3/TRBV12-4; d_gene: -; j_gene: TRBJ1-2; abundance: many; CDR3aa: CASNSVGINYGYTF; CDR3nt: TGTGCCAGCAACTCCGTAGGGATTAACTATGGCTACACCTTC
v_gene: TRBV10-3; d_gene: TRBD1; j_gene: TRBJ1-2; abundance: many; CDR3aa: CAISDSPGQEYGYTF; CDR3nt: TGTGCCATCAGTGATTCCCCGGGACAGGAATATGGCTACACCTTC
v_gene: TRBV11-1; d_gene: -; j_gene: TRBJ1-1; abundance: -; CDR3aa: CASSSKQGVTEAFF; CDR3nt: TGTGCCAGCAGCTCCAAACAGGGAGTCACTGAAGCTTTCTTT
v_gene: TRBV12-3/TRBV12-4; d_gene: TRBD2; j_gene: TRBJ2-3; abundance: -; CDR3aa: CASSISGAQYF; CDR3nt: TGTGCCAGCAGCATTAGCGGGGCGCAGTATTTT
v_gene: TRBV3-1; d_gene: -; j_gene: TRBJ2-2; abundance: -; CDR3aa: CASSPWDINTGELFF; CDR3nt: TGTGCCAGCAGCCCGTGGGACATAAACACCGGGGAGCTGTTTTTT
v_gene: TRBV20-1; d_gene: -; j_gene: TRBJ1-6; abundance: -; CDR3aa: CSARDPQRGGTNSPLHF; CDR3nt: TGCAGTGCTAGAGATCCGCAACGCGGGGGAACTAATTCACCCCTCCACTTT
v_gene: TRBV7-2; d_gene: -; j_gene: TRBJ1-1; abundance: many; CDR3aa: CASSPLFGTEAFF; CDR3nt: TGTGCCAGCAGCCCCCTCTTTGGCACTGAAGCTTTCTTT
v_gene: TRBV28; d_gene: TRBD1; j_gene: TRBJ2-6; abundance: many; CDR3aa: CASSGRRQGAGANVLTF; CDR3nt: TGTGCCAGCAGTGGGCGTAGACAGGGGGCTGGGGCCAACGTCCTGACTTTC
v_gene: TRBV5-6; d_gene: -; j_gene: TRBJ2-5; abundance: many; CDR3aa: CASSWGPMSSQQETQYF; CDR3nt: TGTGCCAGCAGCTGGGGGCCGATGTCTAGCCAACAAGAGACCCAGTACTTC
v_gene: TRBV20-1; d_gene: -; j_gene: TRBJ2-3; abundance: many; CDR3aa: CSASRTVNTDTQYF; CDR3nt: TGCAGTGCTAGTCGGACAGTGAACACAGATACGCAGTATTTT
v_gene: TRBV7-2; d_gene: -; j_gene: TRBJ2-3; abundance: many; CDR3aa: CASSLGRMLDTQYF; CDR3nt: TGTGCCAGCAGCTTAGGACGGATGCTAGATACGCAGTATTTT
v_gene: TRBV6-2/TRBV6-3; d_gene: TRBD2; j_gene: TRBJ2-5; abundance: many; CDR3aa: CASSHPSGGAKTQYF; CDR3nt: TGTGCCAGCAGTCACCCTAGCGGGGGGGCGAAGACCCAGTACTTC
v_gene: TRBV28; d_gene: -; j_gene: TRBJ1-1; abundance: many; CDR3aa: CASSYSNTEAFF; CDR3nt: TGTGCCAGCAGTTACTCGAACACTGAAGCTTTCTTT
v_gene: TRBV5-1; d_gene: -; j_gene: TRBJ1-6; abundance: many; CDR3aa: CASSLESQNSPLHF; CDR3nt: TGCGCCAGCAGCTTGGAATCGCAAAATTCACCCCTCCACTTT
v_gene: TRBV20-1; d_gene: TRBD1; j_gene: TRBJ1-1; abundance: few; CDR3aa: CSALNDRGGTEAFF; CDR3nt: TGCAGTGCACTTAATGACAGGGGCGGCACTGAAGCTTTCTTT
v_gene: TRBV20-1; d_gene: -; j_gene: TRBJ1-2; abundance: many; CDR3aa: CSAREKGWNGGYTF; CDR3nt: TGCAGTGCTAGAGAGAAGGGGTGGAATGGTGGCTACACCTTC
v_gene: TRBV13; d_gene: -; j_gene: TRBJ1-6; abundance: -; CDR3aa: CASSSEGGTRNSPLHF; CDR3nt: TGTGCCAGCAGCTCCGAAGGGGGGACAAGAAATTCACCCCTCCACTTT
v_gene: TRBV29-1; d_gene: -; j_gene: TRBJ1-1; abundance: -; CDR3aa: CSVEIWETEAFF; CDR3nt: TGCAGCGTTGAAATTTGGGAGACTGAAGCTTTCTTT
v_gene: TRBV28; d_gene: TRBD1; j_gene: TRBJ1-1; abundance: -; CDR3aa: CASSSTGTGWTEAFF; CDR3nt: TGTGCCAGCAGTTCCACCGGGACAGGCTGGACTGAAGCTTTCTTT
v_gene: TRBV13; d_gene: TRBD2; j_gene: TRBJ2-3; abundance: few; CDR3aa: CASSLEASGAPTDTQYF; CDR3nt: TGTGCCAGCAGCTTAGAGGCTAGCGGGGCGCCCACAGATACGCAGTATTTT
v_gene: TRBV28; d_gene: -; j_gene: TRBJ1-6; abundance: many; CDR3aa: CASSLLTGSSYNSPLHF; CDR3nt: TGTGCCAGCAGTTTATTGACTGGGAGCTCCTATAATTCACCCCTCCACTTT
v_gene: TRBV7-2; d_gene: TRBD1; j_gene: TRBJ2-2; abundance: many; CDR3aa: CASSQGVLGNTGELFF; CDR3nt: TGTGCCAGCAGCCAGGGGGTACTAGGGAACACCGGGGAGCTGTTTTTT
v_gene: TRBV12-3/TRBV12-4; d_gene: TRBD1; j_gene: TRBJ2-7; abundance: many; CDR3aa: CASSYEQGAHEQYF; CDR3nt: TGTGCCAGCAGCTACGAACAGGGGGCCCACGAGCAGTACTTC